Listed below are T cell receptor beta chains from one sample, sequenced in a study of early T cells in non-severe SARS-CoV-2 infection. TCRdb redid the calling of the 5' RACE reads with MiXCR, one entry per CDR3 protein. The sample lists tens of thousands of distinct CDR3 sequences; more than 12% were seen once. Material: whole blood, obtained at baseline. These receptor sequences come from an adult who was a healthcare worker with PCR-confirmed SARS-CoV-2 infection or an uninfected control (not recorded which). The conserved cysteine and the conserved F or W are not part of the CDR3 here. Fields, in order: D gene, V gene, CDR3 protein. A D gene is named only where the DNA matches it firmly.

D: TRBD1
V: TRBV7-9
CDR3: ASSLRDSSYEQY

D: TRBD1
V: TRBV12-3/TRBV12-4
CDR3: ASSLAANRGAYEQY

D: NA
V: TRBV6-5
CDR3: ASSYGGSRETQY

D: TRBD1
V: TRBV6-2/TRBV6-3
CDR3: ASTPIPGQGTGQPQH

D: NA
V: TRBV15
CDR3: ATRVDWDTEAF

D: TRBD1
V: TRBV4-1
CDR3: ASSQGRAGGGETQY

D: TRBD1
V: TRBV7-8
CDR3: ASIPNRDRGLYGYT

D: NA
V: TRBV3-1
CDR3: ASSHFEETQY

D: TRBD1
V: TRBV20-1
CDR3: SATDRGITAQPQH

D: TRBD2
V: TRBV7-6
CDR3: ASSLTSGRRETQY

D: TRBD2
V: TRBV6-2/TRBV6-3
CDR3: ASSLGLAGREQF